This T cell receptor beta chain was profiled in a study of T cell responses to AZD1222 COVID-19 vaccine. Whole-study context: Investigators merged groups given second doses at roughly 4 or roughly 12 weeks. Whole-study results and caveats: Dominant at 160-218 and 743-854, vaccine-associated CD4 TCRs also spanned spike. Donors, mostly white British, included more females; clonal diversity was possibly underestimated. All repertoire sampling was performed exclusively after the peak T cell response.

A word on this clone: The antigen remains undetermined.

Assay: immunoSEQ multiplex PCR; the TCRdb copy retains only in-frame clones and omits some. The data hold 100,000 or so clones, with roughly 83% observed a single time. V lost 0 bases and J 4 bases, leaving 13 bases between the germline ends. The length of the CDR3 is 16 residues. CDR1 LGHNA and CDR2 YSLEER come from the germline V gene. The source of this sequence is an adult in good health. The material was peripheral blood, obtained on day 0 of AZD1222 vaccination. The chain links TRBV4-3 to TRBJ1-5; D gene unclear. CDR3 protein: CASSQDHTGKNQPQHF. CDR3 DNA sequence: TGCGCCAGCAGCCAAGATCACACGGGGAAAAATCAGCCCCAGCATTTT.